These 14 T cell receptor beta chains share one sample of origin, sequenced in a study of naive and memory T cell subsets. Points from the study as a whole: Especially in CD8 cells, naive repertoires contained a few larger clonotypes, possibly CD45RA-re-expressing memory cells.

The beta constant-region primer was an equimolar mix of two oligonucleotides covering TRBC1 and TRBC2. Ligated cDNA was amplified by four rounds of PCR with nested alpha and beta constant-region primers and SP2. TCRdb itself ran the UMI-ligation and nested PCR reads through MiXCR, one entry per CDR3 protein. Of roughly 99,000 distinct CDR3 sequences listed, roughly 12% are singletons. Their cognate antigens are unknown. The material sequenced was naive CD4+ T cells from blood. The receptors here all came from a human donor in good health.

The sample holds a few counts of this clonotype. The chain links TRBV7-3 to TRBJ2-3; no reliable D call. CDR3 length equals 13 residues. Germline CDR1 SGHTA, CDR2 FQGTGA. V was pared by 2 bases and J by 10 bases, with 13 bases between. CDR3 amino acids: CASSLYGAGPQYF. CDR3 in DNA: TGTGCCAGCAGCTTATATGGTGCAGGCCCGCAGTATTTT.

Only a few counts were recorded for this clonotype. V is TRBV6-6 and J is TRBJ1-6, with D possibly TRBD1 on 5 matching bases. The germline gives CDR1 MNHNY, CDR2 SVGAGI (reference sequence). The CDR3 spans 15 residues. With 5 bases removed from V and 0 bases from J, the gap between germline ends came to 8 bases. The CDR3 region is CASSIQVSYNSPLHF. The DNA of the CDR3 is TGTGCCAGCAGTATACAGGTCTCCTATAATTCACCCCTCCACTTT.

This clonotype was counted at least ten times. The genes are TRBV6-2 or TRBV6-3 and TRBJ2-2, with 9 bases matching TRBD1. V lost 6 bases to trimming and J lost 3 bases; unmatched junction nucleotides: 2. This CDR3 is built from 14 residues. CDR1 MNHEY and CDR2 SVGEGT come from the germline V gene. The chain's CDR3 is CASRRQGDTGELFF. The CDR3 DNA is TGTGCCAGCAGAAGACAGGGGGACACCGGGGAGCTGTTTTTT.

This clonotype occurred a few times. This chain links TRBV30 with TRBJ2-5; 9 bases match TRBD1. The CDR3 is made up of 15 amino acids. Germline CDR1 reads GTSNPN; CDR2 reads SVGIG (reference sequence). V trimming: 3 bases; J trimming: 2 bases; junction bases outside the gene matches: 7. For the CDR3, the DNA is TGTGCCTGGAGCGAGGACAGGGGACAGCAAGAGACCCAGTACTTC. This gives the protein CAWSEDRGQQETQYF.

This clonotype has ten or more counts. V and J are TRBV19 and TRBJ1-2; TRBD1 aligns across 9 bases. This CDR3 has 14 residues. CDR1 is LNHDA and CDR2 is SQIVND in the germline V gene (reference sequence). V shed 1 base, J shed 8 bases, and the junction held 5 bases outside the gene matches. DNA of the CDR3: TGTGCCAGTAGTATAGGGTGGACAGGGGACGGCTACACCTTC. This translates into CASSIGWTGDGYTF.

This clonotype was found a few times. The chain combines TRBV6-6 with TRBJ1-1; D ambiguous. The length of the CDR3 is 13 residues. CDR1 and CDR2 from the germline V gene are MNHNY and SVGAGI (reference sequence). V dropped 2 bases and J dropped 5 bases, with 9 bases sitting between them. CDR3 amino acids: CASSYEVVTEAFF. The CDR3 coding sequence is TGTGCCAGCAGTTACGAAGTGGTAACTGAAGCTTTCTTT.

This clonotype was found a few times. The CDR3 loop is CASSPDPGVSEAFF. CDR3 nucleotide sequence: TGCGCCAGCAGCCCAGACCCAGGGGTCTCTGAAGCTTTCTTT. V is TRBV5-1 and J is TRBJ1-1; weak D call: TRBD1 (6 bases). This CDR3 is 14 amino acids long. Between the trimmed V and J ends, which lost 4 bases and 6 bases, there was a span of 16 bases. Germline values: CDR1 SGHRS, CDR2 YFSETQ.

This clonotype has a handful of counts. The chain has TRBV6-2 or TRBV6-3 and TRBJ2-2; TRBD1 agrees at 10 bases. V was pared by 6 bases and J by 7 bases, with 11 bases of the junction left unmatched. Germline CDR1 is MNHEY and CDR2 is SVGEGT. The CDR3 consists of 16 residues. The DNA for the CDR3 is TGTGCCAGCAGGCCCACCGGGACAGGGGAGAGCGGGGAGCTGTTTTTT. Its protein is CASRPTGTGESGELFF.

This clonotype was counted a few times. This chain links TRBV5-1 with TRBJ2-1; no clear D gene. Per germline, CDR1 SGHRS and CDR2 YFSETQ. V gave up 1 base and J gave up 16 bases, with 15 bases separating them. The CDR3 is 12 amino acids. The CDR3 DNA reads TGCGCCAGCAGCTTGTCCCTGGGATTCGCCTTCTTC. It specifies CASSLSLGFAFF.

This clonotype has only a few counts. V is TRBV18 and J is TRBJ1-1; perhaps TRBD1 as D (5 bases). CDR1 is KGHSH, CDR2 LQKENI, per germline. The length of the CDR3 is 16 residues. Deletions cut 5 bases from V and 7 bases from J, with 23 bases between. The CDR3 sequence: CASSGARASSSSEAFF. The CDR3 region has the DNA TGTGCCAGCTCAGGGGCGAGAGCAAGCTCGTCCAGTGAAGCTTTCTTT.

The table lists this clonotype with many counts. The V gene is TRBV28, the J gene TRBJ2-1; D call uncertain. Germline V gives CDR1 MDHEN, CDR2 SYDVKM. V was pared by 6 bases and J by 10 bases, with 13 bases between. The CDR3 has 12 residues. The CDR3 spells CASSPSRREQFF. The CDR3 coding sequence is TGTGCCAGCAGCCCCTCCAGGCGCGAGCAGTTCTTC.

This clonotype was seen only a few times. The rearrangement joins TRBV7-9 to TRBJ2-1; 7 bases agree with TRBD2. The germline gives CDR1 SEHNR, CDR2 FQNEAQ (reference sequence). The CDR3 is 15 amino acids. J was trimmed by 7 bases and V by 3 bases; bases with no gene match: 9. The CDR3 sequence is CASSFSPGAGNEQFF. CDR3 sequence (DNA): TGTGCCAGCAGCTTCTCCCCCGGAGCGGGAAATGAGCAGTTCTTC.

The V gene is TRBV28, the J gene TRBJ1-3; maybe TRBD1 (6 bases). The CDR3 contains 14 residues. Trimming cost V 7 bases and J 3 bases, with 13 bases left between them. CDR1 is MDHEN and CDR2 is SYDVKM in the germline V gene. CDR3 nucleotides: TGTGCCAGCATGCGAGGGGGTAGTGGAAACACCATATATTTT. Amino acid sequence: CASMRGGSGNTIYF.

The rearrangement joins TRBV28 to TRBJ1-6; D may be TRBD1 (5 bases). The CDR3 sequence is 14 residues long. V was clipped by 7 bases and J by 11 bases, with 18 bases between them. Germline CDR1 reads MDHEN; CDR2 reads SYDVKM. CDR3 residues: CASTRSGGGTPLHF. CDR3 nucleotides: TGTGCCAGCACCCGAAGTGGGGGGGGAACACCCCTCCACTTT. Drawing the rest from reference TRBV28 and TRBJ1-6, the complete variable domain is DVKVTQSSRYLVKRTGEKVFLECVQDMDHENMFWYRQDPGLGLRLIYFSYDVKMKEKGDIPEGYSVSREKKERFSLILESASTNQTSMYLCASTRSGGGTPLHFGNGTRLTVT.